This TCR beta chain appears in the sequencing data of a study of cytomegalovirus exposure and HLA in healthy donors. This CDR3 spans 16 amino acids. Germline V gene data show CDR1 as PRHDT and CDR2 as FYEKMQ (reference sequence). The V end was cut by 2 bases, the J end by 3 bases, with 13 bases between. The repertoire was sequenced with immunoSEQ multiplex PCR; TCRdb's copy has only in-frame clones and lacks some. The sample consists of under 300,000 clones, nearly 90% of them appearing once. The chain recombines TRBV13 with TRBJ1-4; D possibly corresponds to TRBD1 (5 bases). The sample was PBMCs. The TCR sequence derives from a woman aged 18-29 years in good health and CMV-seronegative. CDR3 sequence (DNA): TGTGCCAGCAGCTTACAGGGCGGGGTAGCTAATGAAAAACTGTTTTTT. Amino acids: CASSLQGGVANEKLFF.